This T cell receptor (beta chain) stems from a study of shared clonotypes between healthy human individuals. The sample holds one count of this clone. Produced via immunoSEQ multiplex PCR; TCRdb's table is partial and in-frame only. Counted here are around 2,000,000 clones, roughly 96% occurring once; the ten biggest clones make up 0.1% to 0.15%. This sequence was found in a man aged 18 to 30 in good health. The sample consisted of naive CD4+ T cells sorted from blood. Subset noted: CD45RA+ positively selected.

CDR3 sequence reads: CASSAMGLGTYEQYF. The CDR3 DNA follows: TGTGCCAGTAGCGCGATGGGACTAGGGACTTACGAGCAGTACTTC. The rearrangement uses TRBV19 and TRBJ2-7; TRBD2 agrees at 8 bases. Germline V CDR1 and CDR2: LNHDA, SQIVND (reference sequence). V dropped 6 bases and J dropped 4; count of bases not matched to a gene: 11. The CDR3 extends over 15 amino acids.